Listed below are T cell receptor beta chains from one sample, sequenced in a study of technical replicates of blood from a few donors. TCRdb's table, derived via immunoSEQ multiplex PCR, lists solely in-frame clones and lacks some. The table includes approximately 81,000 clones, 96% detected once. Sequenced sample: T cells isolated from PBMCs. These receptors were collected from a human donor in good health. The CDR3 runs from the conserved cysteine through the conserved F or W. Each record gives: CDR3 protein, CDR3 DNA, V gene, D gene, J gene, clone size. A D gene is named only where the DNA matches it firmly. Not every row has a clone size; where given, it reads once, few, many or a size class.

CASSLGGGQINEQFF TGTGCCAGCAGCTTAGGGGGCGGTCAAATTAATGAGCAGTTCTTC TRBV7-8 . TRBJ2-1 .
CASWSPLPGLGDGQYF TGTGCCAGCTGGAGCCCTCTTCCGGGACTAGGGGATGGGCAGTACTTC TRBV7-8 TRBD2 TRBJ2-7 .
CATSRADTQYF TGTGCCACATCGAGGGCAGATACGCAGTATTTT TRBV10-3 . TRBJ2-3 .
CASSYQGTYEQYF TGTGCCAGCAGCTACCAGGGCACCTACGAGCAGTACTTC TRBV7-9 . TRBJ2-7 few
CASSLRDRESNEQFF TGTGCCAGCAGCTTAAGAGACAGGGAAAGCAATGAGCAGTTCTTC TRBV7-8 TRBD1 TRBJ2-1 .
CASSYSEVQPQHF TGTGCCAGCAGTTACTCGGAGGTTCAGCCCCAGCATTTT TRBV6-5 . TRBJ1-5 once
CASSALAYSNQPQHF TGTGCCAGCAGTGCCCTAGCCTATAGCAATCAGCCCCAGCATTTT TRBV27 . TRBJ1-5 .
CASSIYGQDNNEKLFF TGTGCCAGTAGTATTTATGGGCAGGATAATAATGAAAAACTGTTTTTT TRBV19 . TRBJ1-4 .
CASGSPPPGLADTQETQYF TGTGCTAGTGGTTCCCCTCCTCCGGGACTAGCGGATACCCAAGAGACCCAGTACTTC TRBV12-5 TRBD2 TRBJ2-5 .
CASSPPPFKNTEAFF TGTGCCAGCAGCCCTCCCCCTTTTAAGAACACTGAAGCTTTCTTT TRBV9 . TRBJ1-1 .
CASSLSIGTGFYEQYF TGTGCCAGCAGCTTGAGTATAGGGACAGGGTTTTACGAGCAGTACTTC TRBV5-6 TRBD1 TRBJ2-7 .
CASRTASGSSYNEQFF TGCGCCAGCAGGACAGCTAGCGGGAGCTCCTACAATGAGCAGTTCTTC TRBV5-1 TRBD2 TRBJ2-1 .
CSGHFLAGLGNEQFF TGCAGCGGCCATTTTCTAGCGGGACTTGGTAATGAGCAGTTCTTC TRBV29-1 TRBD2 TRBJ2-1 .
CASSLIAGGTYEQYF TGTGCCAGCAGTCTCATAGCGGGCGGCACCTACGAGCAGTACTTC TRBV27 TRBD2 TRBJ2-7 .
CASSFRTSGNLHSTDTQYF TGTGCCAGCAGCTTCAGGACTAGCGGGAACTTACATAGCACAGATACGCAGTATTTT TRBV11-1 TRBD2 TRBJ2-3 .
CASSLDSGGRGYTF TGTGCCAGCAGCTTAGATTCAGGGGGTCGGGGCTACACCTTC TRBV11-2 TRBD1 TRBJ1-2 .
CASSQSCEREEADTQYF TGCGCCAGCAGTCAATCTTGTGAGCGGGAGGAGGCAGATACGCAGTATTTT TRBV23-1 TRBD2 TRBJ2-3 .
CASSVSSSADTQYF TGTGCCAGCAGCGTTTCTAGCTCGGCGGATACGCAGTATTTT TRBV9 . TRBJ2-3 .
CASSLGGGSTGELFF TGTGCCAGCAGCTTGGGGGGAGGCAGCACCGGGGAGCTGTTTTTT TRBV5-4 . TRBJ2-2 .
CASSLAPPPANYGYTF TGTGCCAGCAGCTTAGCGCCGCCCCCAGCTAACTATGGCTACACCTTC TRBV7-2 . TRBJ1-2 once
CASSLGTSPIYEQYF TGTGCCAGCAGCCTAGGGACTAGCCCTATCTACGAGCAGTACTTC TRBV9 TRBD2 TRBJ2-7 .
CAWSVKGAYREQFF TGTGCCTGGAGTGTAAAGGGAGCCTACCGGGAGCAGTTCTTC TRBV30 . TRBJ2-1 once